These T cell receptor beta chains were read from a single sample in a study of CD8 T cells in ankylosing spondylitis. TCRdb itself ran the 5' RACE reads through MiXCR, one entry per CDR3 protein. The table shows a few hundred thousand distinct CDR3 sequences, with less than 9.5% occurring only once. Sequencing was performed on blood, either unsorted or a sorted T cell fraction (not recorded which). The receptors originated from a male donor with ankylosing spondylitis. CDR3s include the opening cysteine and the closing phenylalanine or tryptophan. A D gene is named only where the DNA matches it firmly. For some rows the clone size is stated as once, few or many, or as a class when expanded; others skip it.

v_gene	abundance	d_gene	j_gene	len	CDR3aa	CDR3nt
TRBV4-3	many	NA	TRBJ2-3	15	CASSQDPSPADTQYF	TGCGCCAGCAGCCAAGATCCGTCGCCCGCAGATACGCAGTATTTT
TRBV5-6	NA	NA	TRBJ1-2	16	CASSFVTGDPKSGYTF	TGTGCCAGCAGCTTTGTGACCGGGGACCCAAAGAGTGGCTACACCTTC
TRBV7-3	NA	TRBD2	TRBJ2-1	18	CASSLNIQLAGGWNEQFF	TGTGCCAGCAGCTTAAATATCCAACTAGCGGGAGGCTGGAATGAGCAGTTCTTC
TRBV4-3	NA	NA	TRBJ2-5	16	CASSKEVAAAGETQYF	TGCGCCAGCAGCAAGGAAGTAGCGGCGGCGGGAGAGACCCAGTACTTC
TRBV5-6	NA	NA	TRBJ2-7	15	CASSPRLLDPYEQYF	TGTGCCAGCAGCCCCCGGCTCCTCGACCCCTACGAGCAGTACTTC
TRBV3-1	few	NA	TRBJ2-7	15	CASSQAPGPGAEQYF	TGTGCCAGCAGCCAGGCACCAGGGCCAGGAGCCGAGCAGTACTTC
TRBV12-3/TRBV12-4	many	NA	TRBJ2-7	15	CASSLGRPSSYEQYF	TGTGCCAGCAGTTTGGGCAGACCGAGCTCCTACGAGCAGTACTTC
TRBV7-9	few	NA	TRBJ2-7	12	CASRPQSDEQYF	TGTGCCAGCCGCCCCCAGTCGGACGAGCAGTACTTC
TRBV18	NA	TRBD1	TRBJ2-5	13	CASSTGAQETQYF	TGTGCCAGCTCAACAGGGGCACAAGAGACCCAGTACTTC
TRBV24-1	NA	TRBD1	TRBJ2-2	15	CATSAGQGWNGELFF	TGTGCCACCAGTGCCGGACAGGGTTGGAACGGGGAGCTGTTTTTT
TRBV6-2/TRBV6-3	many	NA	TRBJ2-2	18	CASSYSLGGTANTGELFF	TGTGCCAGCAGTTACAGTCTCGGAGGGACAGCGAACACCGGGGAGCTGTTTTTT
TRBV4-1	few	NA	TRBJ2-5	14	CASSHLTPQETQYF	TGCGCCAGCAGCCACCTGACCCCCCAGGAGACCCAGTACTTC
TRBV15	NA	NA	TRBJ2-1	13	CATSRDRGNEQFF	TGTGCCACCAGCAGAGATAGGGGGAATGAGCAGTTCTTC
TRBV5-1	many	TRBD1	TRBJ2-2	15	CASSPRQGAGGELFF	TGCGCCAGCAGCCCACGACAGGGGGCCGGCGGGGAGCTGTTTTTT
TRBV29-1	many	NA	TRBJ1-5	13	CSVAIGDGAPQHF	TGCAGCGTAGCCATCGGGGACGGGGCGCCCCAGCATTTT
TRBV3-1	many	TRBD2	TRBJ2-2	15	CASSQELAGGRELFF	TGTGCCAGCAGCCAAGAACTAGCGGGAGGACGGGAGCTGTTTTTT
TRBV24-1	NA	NA	TRBJ2-1	16	CATSAVTYTPYNEQFF	TGTGCCACCAGTGCCGTGACCTACACCCCCTACAATGAGCAGTTCTTC
TRBV5-5	NA	NA	TRBJ1-1	15	CASSLGGLILDEAFF	TGTGCCAGCAGCTTGGGAGGGCTAATTTTGGACGAAGCTTTCTTT
TRBV7-3	NA	TRBD2	TRBJ2-2	16	CASSSVAGVNTGELFF	TGTGCCAGCAGCTCGGTAGCGGGGGTGAACACCGGGGAGCTGTTTTTT
TRBV4-1	few	TRBD2	TRBJ2-5	20	CASSQGWTSGTPYTQETQYF	TGCGCCAGCAGCCAGGGGTGGACTAGCGGGACACCTTATACACAAGAGACCCAGTACTTC
TRBV29-1	many	NA	TRBJ2-1	11	CSVERTNEQFF	TGCAGCGTTGAACGGACAAATGAGCAGTTCTTC
TRBV4-1	NA	NA	TRBJ2-5	17	CASSQEGSNFYQETQYF	TGCGCCAGCAGCCAAGAAGGAAGCAACTTTTACCAAGAGACCCAGTACTTC
TRBV24-1	NA	NA	TRBJ2-1	14	CASGRGGTYNEQFF	TGTGCCTCCGGCCGGGGCGGAACGTACAATGAGCAGTTCTTC
TRBV2	NA	TRBD2	TRBJ2-2	15	CASSLGLRNTGELFF	TGTGCCAGCAGCTTGGGACTACGGAACACCGGGGAGCTGTTTTTT
TRBV5-1	few	NA	TRBJ2-5	12	CASSPVEETQYF	TGCGCCAGCAGCCCCGTCGAAGAGACCCAGTACTTC
TRBV19	many	TRBD1	TRBJ2-1	15	CASSTGQGWDNEQFF	TGTGCCAGTAGTACTGGACAGGGTTGGGACAATGAGCAGTTCTTC